The present entry profiles one T cell receptor beta chain with its context. It has no known antigen specificity. Base qualities are missing; no much larger clone stands one base away. RNA was extracted using the RNeasy kit, and about 0.45 to 1 ug of the RNA was reverse transcribed with random hexamers. The immunoSEQ multiplex PCR assay, covering 54 Vbeta and 13 Jbeta segments, was used to amplify TCR beta CDR3 regions. Bias from PCR amplification was corrected by using a synthetic template baseline for primer optimization and for computational correction. The paper's processing steps were these. Reads were assigned to V, D and J genes according to IMGT and analyzed in immunoSEQ Analyzer, with only productive sequences retained. Clonality was calculated as one minus the Shannon entropy normalized by log2 of the number of productive unique sequences. For each patient and control, public and private clones were evaluated among the 100 most prevalent clones. Clones were defined as Susac-specific if absent from the healthy and MS cohorts, from 1052 published viral clones and from other ImmuneACCESS disease sequences. TCRdb redid the processing of the public reads, applying fastp at Q25 and MiXCR, and retained in-frame beta chains. Here each entry gathers all rows of one CDR3 protein and keeps the most common genes and DNA. The V and J calls, along with clone size, are taken from TCRdb and not from the paper's own processing. Counted in this sample were approximately 160,000 distinct CDR3 sequences; approximately 94% of them appeared once. The biggest ten clones account for 0.085% to 0.095% of the sample.

This record belongs to a study of CD8 T cells in Susac syndrome (dated by TCRdb to the late 2010s). General notes on the study: Repertoire sequencing was used to test whether CD8+ T cell activation and differentiation in Susac syndrome was antigen driven. Overall study outcomes, separate from this receptor: The TCR sequencing and HLA analysis was acknowledged to have included a relatively small number of individuals.

V is pruned by 4 bases and J by 0 bases, leaving 2 bases of the junction without a gene match. The germline V gene encodes CDR1 SGHVS and CDR2 FNYEAQ. From cysteine to phenylalanine, the CDR3 is 14 amino acids long. The sequence is cut down to CDR3 DNA, 42 bases in frame from base 1. High-throughput TCR beta sequencing profiled peripheral blood CD8+ and CD4+ T cells from healthy donors, Susac syndrome patients and multiple sclerosis patients. The multiple sclerosis controls were treatment-naive patients whose relapsing-remitting disease, either stable or active, fulfilled the revised McDonald criteria. CD8+ TEMRA cells were enriched by FACS, while bulk CD8+ and CD4+ T cells were purified by magnetic negative isolation. Blood was drawn into EDTA tubes, processed within 24 hours, and PBMCs were isolated by density gradient centrifugation. PBMCs destined for TCR sequencing were cryopreserved in liquid nitrogen and later thawed in a 37 °C water bath. The sorted or isolated CD4+, CD8+ and CD8+ TEMRA cells reached a purity of at least 90%.

Material: CD4+ T cells from PBMCs. The chain links TRBV7-6 with TRBJ2-7; TRBD2 matches 8 bases in the middle. The TCR was taken from a human donor with multiple sclerosis. The DNA is as follows: TGTGCCAGCAGCTCTCGGGAGGGCTCCTACGAGCAGTACTTC. It specifies CASSSREGSYEQYF.